The sequence of this TCR beta chain was determined in a study of blood T cell repertoires in COVID-19. Study information: Collection of acute and convalescent COVID-19 samples took place in the United States, Italy and Spain. PBMCs, B-cell-depleted T cells, or T cells provided the cDNA or gDNA that made up the material.

Germline values: CDR1 LNHNV, CDR2 YYDKDF (reference sequence). There are 13 residues in the CDR3. Trimming removed 5 bases from V and 2 bases from J, with 10 bases in between. Source study methods: How many nucleated cells were present was estimated from reference gene primer amplification. Sequencing used immunoSEQ multiplex PCR; TCRdb keeps in-frame clones, though not all of them. D and trimming were read from the DNA, whereas the V and J calls and clone size are those reported in that table. The table includes some 120,000 clones, over 55% detected once. The chain employs TRBV15 and TRBJ2-7, with no clear D. The sequence was collected from a woman in her seventies with acute or convalescent COVID-19. The sample taken for sequencing was peripheral blood. DNA for the CDR3: TGTGCCACCAGCTCTCGACATCCCTACGAGCAGTACTTC. It codes for CATSSRHPYEQYF.